This T cell receptor beta chain was sequenced in a study of beta chain features in type 1 diabetes. In the study overall: Similarity in age, gender and cell yields was seen between patients and healthy donors.

The germline V gene encodes CDR1 SGHVS and CDR2 FQNEAQ. The CDR3 sequence is 14 residues long. Trimming removed 5 bases from V and 2 bases from J, with 13 bases in between. This clone was picked up a small number of times. Antigen unknown. Sequenced material consisted of expressed TCRB transcripts (all of the isolated RNA was reverse transcribed). This table comes from immunoSEQ multiplex PCR, and its TCRdb copy is limited to in-frame clones, with some not included. The sample consists of more than 200,000 clones, 16% of them appearing once. Blood was drawn once from each donor into heparinised tubes. The draws averaged about 120 mL. Study outcomes and limitations: Individuals with type 1 diabetes displayed fewer insertions and more deletions at VDJ junctions. For Type 1 diabetes patients, all four CD4+ subsets carried TCRB CDR3s that were moderately but significantly shorter.

This TCR derives from a young man with type 1 diabetes. The chain combines TRBV7-8 with TRBJ2-7; D may be TRBD2 (6 bases). The specimen was naive CD4+ T cells from blood. As DNA, the CDR3 is TGTGCCAGCAGCGGGGGGAGAGGAACCTACGAGCAGTACTTC. Translating it yields CASSGGRGTYEQYF.